Each of the 20 T cell receptor beta chains below was sequenced from the same sample in a study of CD8 T cell repertoires and HIV-1 epitope variants. TCRdb's copy holds only in-frame clones and misses some; the assay was immunoSEQ multiplex PCR. This repertoire shows more than 85,000 clones, roughly 81% found once; its top ten account for about a quarter. Sequencing was performed on uncultured baseline CD8+ T cells from peripheral blood mononuclear cells (PBMCs). These receptors were obtained from a male donor with HIV.

The chain uses TRBV27 and TRBJ2-2, with D perhaps matching TRBD1 or TRBD2 (6 bases each). V gave up 2 bases and J gave up 2 bases, with 12 bases separating them. Germline V gives CDR1 MNHEY, CDR2 SMNVEV (reference sequence). The CDR3 consists of 16 residues. The CDR3 reads CASSLAWGANTGELFF. CDR3 DNA sequence: TGTGCCAGCAGTTTAGCGTGGGGGGCTAACACCGGGGAGCTGTTTTTT.

The rearrangement joins TRBV7-9 to TRBJ1-2; 10 positions agree with TRBD1. The CDR3 extends over 18 amino acids. Losses at the gene ends were 0 bases for V and 4 bases for J; bases not matched to a gene: 11. The germline gives CDR1 SEHNR, CDR2 FQNEAQ (reference sequence). As DNA, the CDR3 is TGTGCCAGCAGCTTAGCCACCAACGACAGGGGGCCGAGCTATGGCTACACCTTC. This encodes CASSLATNDRGPSYGYTF. Drawing the rest from reference TRBV7-9 and TRBJ1-2, the complete variable domain is DTGVSQNPRHKITKRGQNVTFRCDPISEHNRLYWYRQTLGQGPEFLTYFQNEAQLEKSRLLSDRFSAERPKGSFSTLEIQRTEQGDSAMYLCASSLATNDRGPSYGYTFGSGTRLTVV.

The V gene is TRBV19, the J gene TRBJ1-3; TRBD1 is a possible D gene (5 bases). This CDR3 spans 15 amino acids. CDR1 is LNHDA, CDR2 SQIVND, per germline (reference sequence). Trimming took 7 bases from V and 0 from J, leaving 13 bases between them. CDR3 amino acids: CASTPTAFSGNTIYF. The CDR3 DNA reads as TGTGCCAGTACCCCGACAGCGTTCTCTGGAAACACCATATATTTT.

J is TRBJ2-1 and V is TRBV7-8; the D is unclear. Germline V gene data show CDR1 as SGHVS and CDR2 as FQNEAQ. The V end was cut by 5 bases, the J end by 0 bases, with 14 bases between. This CDR3 has 16 amino acids. The CDR3 DNA reads TGTGCCAGCAGCCAAGGGCCTGTCAGCTCCTACAATGAGCAGTTCTTC. Translated, it gives CASSQGPVSSYNEQFF.

The chain has TRBV9 and TRBJ2-7; D might be TRBD1 or TRBD2, each matching 5 bases. Per the germline V gene, CDR1 is SGDLS and CDR2 is YYNGEE. The V gene lost 1 base and the J gene lost 6 bases, with 8 bases spanning the gap. The CDR3 is 12 amino acids. The CDR3 here is CASSVSGTEQYF. In DNA form, the CDR3 reads TGTGCCAGCAGCGTATCAGGGACCGAGCAGTACTTC.

The chain combines TRBV28 with TRBJ1-6, with a weak D call TRBD1 (5 bases). The CDR3 spans 14 residues. V was cut by 7 bases and J by 5 bases, with 12 bases left in between. In germline, CDR1 is MDHEN, CDR2 SYDVKM. In DNA, the CDR3 is TGTGCCAGCAATTCGGGGCCGGATAATTCACCCCTCCACTTT. Its protein is CASNSGPDNSPLHF.

CDR3 DNA: TGTGCCAGCAGCCCTCGGACAGGGCTAGGCTATGGCTACACCTTC. Protein sequence: CASSPRTGLGYGYTF. The chain is built from TRBV5-4 and TRBJ1-2; 8 nucleotides line up with TRBD1. There are 15 residues in the CDR3. J gave up 4 bases and V 4 bases, and 9 bases lay outside the gene matches. The V gene's germline CDR1 is SGHNT and CDR2 YYREEE (reference sequence).

This sequence joins TRBV9 and TRBJ1-1, with D unresolved. Trimming removed 0 bases from V and 5 bases from J, with 8 bases in between. Germline V CDR1 and CDR2: SGDLS, YYNGEE. This CDR3 has 13 residues. The CDR3, as DNA: TGTGCCAGCAGCGTAGCGGTAAATACTGAAGCTTTCTTT. Protein: CASSVAVNTEAFF. The full variable domain, with the rest looked up from reference TRBV9 and TRBJ1-1, is DSGVTQTPKHLITATGQRVTLRCSPRSGDLSVYWYQQSLDQGLQFLIQYYNGEERAKGNILERFSAQQFPDLHSELNLSSLELGDSALYFCASSVAVNTEAFFGQGTRLTVV.

The J gene is TRBJ2-7, the V gene TRBV5-8; D ambiguous. The CDR3 has 15 amino acids. V lost 0 bases, J lost 2 bases, and 12 bases lay in between. CDR1 is SGHTS, CDR2 YDEGEE, per germline. The CDR3 nucleotides are TGTGCCAGCAGCTTGGGGTTCGGTAGGGCCTACGAGCAGTACTTC. Translation: CASSLGFGRAYEQYF.

The table lists this clone with a count of one. CDR3 sequence: CASSPRLDTFLSGYTF. In DNA, the CDR3 is TGTGCCAGCAGTCCCAGGCTGGACACTTTTCTTTCTGGCTACACCTTC. The rearrangement links TRBV28 to TRBJ1-2, with D maybe TRBD1 (5 bases). The V end lost 5 bases, the J end lost 7 bases, and 23 bases lay between the germline ends. From germline, CDR1 is MDHEN and CDR2 SYDVKM. This CDR3 is 16 amino acids long.

The chain combines TRBV27 with TRBJ2-4; D may correspond to TRBD1 or TRBD2 (5 bases each). CDR1 MNHEY and CDR2 SMNVEV come from the germline V gene (reference sequence). CDR3 length: 14 residues. The V gene lost 7 bases and the J gene lost 8 bases, with 18 bases spanning the gap. DNA of the CDR3: TGTGCCAGCACCTTTGGGGCAGGAGCGGACATTCAGTACTTC. It encodes CASTFGAGADIQYF.

The chain employs TRBV28 and TRBJ1-1; D is unclear. Trimming cost V 6 bases and J 0 bases, with 14 bases left between them. This CDR3 region has 15 residues. Germline lookup yields CDR1 MDHEN and CDR2 SYDVKM. As DNA, the CDR3 is TGTGCCAGCAGCAACAGTCGGGCGATGAACACTGAAGCTTTCTTT. Its protein is CASSNSRAMNTEAFF. The whole variable domain, remainder taken from reference TRBV28 and TRBJ1-1, is DVKVTQSSRYLVKRTGEKVFLECVQDMDHENMFWYRQDPGLGLRLIYFSYDVKMKEKGDIPEGYSVSREKKERFSLILESASTNQTSMYLCASSNSRAMNTEAFFGQGTRLTVV.

V is TRBV9 and J is TRBJ1-2; D remains unclear. The CDR3 covers 15 residues. CDR1 SGDLS and CDR2 YYNGEE come from the germline V gene. Trimming removed 0 bases from V and 3 bases from J, with 12 bases in between. The CDR3 reads CASSVEADGYYGYTF. CDR3 bases: TGTGCCAGCAGCGTAGAAGCGGACGGATACTATGGCTACACCTTC.

This chain joins TRBV5-1 and TRBJ1-3; D might be TRBD1 (5 bases). Germline V CDR1 and CDR2: SGHRS, YFSETQ. This CDR3 has 15 residues. V dropped 4 bases and J dropped 0 bases, with 11 bases sitting between them. CDR3 sequence: CASSRDGSSGNTIYF. CDR3 DNA: TGCGCCAGCAGCCGGGACGGGAGCTCTGGAAACACCATATATTTT.

This chain uses TRBV5-1 with TRBJ1-1; maybe TRBD1 (5 bases). The CDR3 is made up of 17 amino acids. V lost 6 bases to trimming and J lost 1 base, with 22 bases between them. The germline CDR1 and CDR2 sequences are SGHRS and YFSETQ. The CDR3 is CASTTGGNGRANTEAFF. In DNA, the CDR3 is TGCGCCAGCACCACGGGGGGGAACGGTCGGGCGAACACTGAAGCTTTCTTT. Complete variable domain (other parts from reference TRBV5-1 and TRBJ1-1): KAGVTQTPRYLIKTRGQQVTLSCSPISGHRSVSWYQQTPGQGLQFLFEYFSETQRNKGNFPGRFSGRQFSNSRSEMNVSTLELGDSALYLCASTTGGNGRANTEAFFGQGTRLTVV.

This clone has a handful of counts. The chain joins TRBV29-1 to TRBJ1-2, with 7 bases that match TRBD1. This CDR3 spans 13 amino acids. Losses at the gene ends were 1 base for V and 8 bases for J; bases not matched to a gene: 7. Germline CDR1 and CDR2: SQVTM and ANQGSEA. CDR3 nucleotide sequence: TGCAGCGTTGAAGCACAGGGGCTGAAGGGCTACACCTTC. Translated, it gives CSVEAQGLKGYTF. The full variable domain, with the rest looked up from reference TRBV29-1 and TRBJ1-2, is SAVISQKPSRDICQRGTSLTIQCQVDSQVTMMFWYRQQPGQSLTLIATANQGSEATYESGFVIDKFPISRPNLTFSTLTVSNMSPEDSSIYLCSVEAQGLKGYTFGSGTRLTVV.

This clone was detected only once. The chain combines TRBV4-3 with TRBJ2-2; D is uncertain. The CDR3 covers 15 residues. V lost 0 bases to trimming and J lost 8 bases, with 13 bases between them. The germline CDR1 and CDR2 sequences are LGHNA and YSLEER. The CDR3, as DNA: TGCGCCAGCAGCCAAGATCTGACTTTTTATGGGGAGCTGTTTTTT. Its protein product is CASSQDLTFYGELFF.

This clone was observed a single time. The chain couples TRBV5-8 to TRBJ1-1; the D gene is possibly TRBD1 (5 bases). The CDR3 extends over 14 amino acids. V was shortened by 4 bases and J by 4 bases, with 14 bases between the two germline ends. Germline V gives CDR1 SGHTS, CDR2 YDEGEE. As DNA, the CDR3 is TGTGCCAGCAGCCCTGGGACCGCCGCCACTGAAGCTTTCTTT. Residues: CASSPGTAATEAFF.

This clone was detected only a few times. In DNA, the CDR3 is TGTGCCACCCCAGTTTCCTTTGAAGGGATTCTGGACAACGAGCAGTACTTC. It yields the protein CATPVSFEGILDNEQYF. This rearrangement joins TRBV28 to TRBJ2-7, with D perhaps TRBD1 (5 bases). Germline V gene sequence: CDR1 MDHEN, CDR2 SYDVKM. The V and J ends lost 10 bases and 5 bases respectively, with 30 bases between them. The length of the CDR3 is 17 residues. The full variable domain, its missing parts supplied by reference TRBV28 and TRBJ2-7, is DVKVTQSSRYLVKRTGEKVFLECVQDMDHENMFWYRQDPGLGLRLIYFSYDVKMKEKGDIPEGYSVSREKKERFSLILESASTNQTSMYLCATPVSFEGILDNEQYFGPGTRLTVT.

V gene TRBV7-9 combines with J gene TRBJ2-7, with 10 bases fitting TRBD1. The junction had 9 bases not matched to a gene; V was cut back by 5 bases and J by 2 bases. CDR3 length: 16 amino acids. Germline V gives CDR1 SEHNR, CDR2 FQNEAQ (reference sequence). The CDR3 here is CASSRLTGGPTYEQYF. CDR3 DNA sequence: TGTGCCAGCAGCCGCCTGACAGGGGGCCCCACCTACGAGCAGTACTTC. Full variable domain (remainder filled in from reference TRBV7-9 and TRBJ2-7): DTGVSQNPRHKITKRGQNVTFRCDPISEHNRLYWYRQTLGQGPEFLTYFQNEAQLEKSRLLSDRFSAERPKGSFSTLEIQRTEQGDSAMYLCASSRLTGGPTYEQYFGPGTRLTVT.